The rows below give T cell receptor delta chains drawn from one sample of a study of gamma-delta chains in newborns, infants, children. TCRdb re-processed the reads using CATT. The sample consists of 3,500 to 5,000 delta-chain clones, more than 5% of them appearing once. The sample comprised blood. Receptors were obtained from a child who was a newborn, infant or young child, either healthy, febrile or measles-vaccinated (not recorded which). Both conserved end residues are part of each CDR3. Fields, in order: clone size, D gene, V gene, J gene, CDR3 DNA, CDR3 protein. A D gene is named only where the DNA matches it firmly. Part of the rows lack a size; the others show once, few, many or a class for expanded clones.

clone_size: few
d_call: TRDD3
v_call: TRDV2
j_call: TRDJ3
cdr3_nt: TGTGCCTGTGACCAAGTACTGGGGGATACGACCTCCTGGGACACCCGACAGATGTTTTTC
cdr3_aa: CACDQVLGDTTSWDTRQMFF

clone_size: -
d_call: -
v_call: TRDV3
j_call: TRDJ1
cdr3_nt: TGTGCCTACCAACCTAACGGTACTGGAGAACTCATCTTT
cdr3_aa: CAYQPNGTGELIF

clone_size: few
d_call: TRDD3
v_call: TRAV29/DV5
j_call: TRDJ2
cdr3_nt: TGTGCAGCAAGCCGGGGTCATCTACTGGGGGATACTTTGGGGTTGACAGCACAACTCTTCTTT
cdr3_aa: CAASRGHLLGDTLGLTAQLFF

clone_size: -
d_call: TRDD3
v_call: TRDV2
j_call: TRDJ3
cdr3_nt: TGTGCCTGTGACACACTGGGGGGCCTCTCCTCCTGGGACACCCGACAGATGTTTTTC
cdr3_aa: CACDTLGGLSSWDTRQMFF

clone_size: -
d_call: TRDD3
v_call: TRDV2
j_call: TRDJ3
cdr3_nt: TGTGCCTGTGACACCGTACTGGGGGACCAGAGCTCCTGGGACACCCGACAGATGTTTTTC
cdr3_aa: CACDTVLGDQSSWDTRQMFF

clone_size: medium-sized
d_call: TRDD3
v_call: TRDV2
j_call: TRDJ3
cdr3_nt: TGTGCCTGTGACACCGTACTGGGGGATACGCATTGGGACACCCGACAGATGTTTTTC
cdr3_aa: CACDTVLGDTHWDTRQMFF

clone_size: -
d_call: -
v_call: TRDV2
j_call: TRDJ3
cdr3_nt: TGTGCCTGTGACACCGTACTGGCTTTCGACACCCGGCAGATGTTTTTC
cdr3_aa: CACDTVLAFDTRQMFF

clone_size: medium-sized
d_call: TRDD3
v_call: TRDV2
j_call: TRDJ3
cdr3_nt: TGTGCCTGTGACCAGACTGGGGGCTCCTGGGACACCCGACAGATGTTTTTC
cdr3_aa: CACDQTGGSWDTRQMFF

clone_size: -
d_call: TRDD3
v_call: TRDV2
j_call: TRDJ2
cdr3_nt: TGTGCCTGTGACAGCTTATGGGGGATGACAGCACAACTCTTCTTT
cdr3_aa: CACDSLWGMTAQLFF

clone_size: -
d_call: TRDD3
v_call: TRDV2
j_call: TRDJ3
cdr3_nt: TGTGCCTGTGACTCGATACTGGGGGAAAGCTCCCGGGACACCCGACAGATGTTTTTC
cdr3_aa: CACDSILGESSRDTRQMFF

clone_size: few
d_call: TRDD3
v_call: TRDV1
j_call: TRDJ1
cdr3_nt: TGTGCTCTTGGGGTATCGGAAAAGACTGGGGGACCCACCGATAAACTCATCTTT
cdr3_aa: CALGVSEKTGGPTDKLIF

clone_size: -
d_call: TRDD3
v_call: TRDV2
j_call: TRDJ3
cdr3_nt: TGTGCCTGTGACCTACTGGGGGATAAGGGCTCCTGGGACACCCGACAGATGTTTTTC
cdr3_aa: CACDLLGDKGSWDTRQMFF

clone_size: medium-sized
d_call: TRDD3
v_call: TRDV2
j_call: TRDJ1
cdr3_nt: TGTGCCTGTGACACCGGGGGGATAAGGTACACCGATAAACTCATCTTT
cdr3_aa: CACDTGGIRYTDKLIF

clone_size: -
d_call: -
v_call: TRDV2
j_call: TRDJ3
cdr3_nt: TGTGCCTGTGACACGGGGCCTCTGTTCTCCTGGGACACCCGACAGATGTTTTTC
cdr3_aa: CACDTGPLFSWDTRQMFF

clone_size: few
d_call: -
v_call: TRDV3
j_call: TRDJ1
cdr3_nt: TGTGCCTCCGGACGGGGAACAAATGCCGAGACCATTAAACTCATCTTT
cdr3_aa: CASGRGTNAETIKLIF

clone_size: medium-sized
d_call: TRDD3
v_call: TRDV2
j_call: TRDJ1
cdr3_nt: TGTGCCTGTGACATACTGGGGGATACGGACACCGATAAACTCATCTTT
cdr3_aa: CACDILGDTDTDKLIF

clone_size: -
d_call: -
v_call: TRDV2
j_call: TRDJ3
cdr3_nt: TGTGCCTGTGACCCCTGGTCCTCCTGGGACACCCGACAGATGTTTTTC
cdr3_aa: CACDPWSSWDTRQMFF

clone_size: few
d_call: TRDD3
v_call: TRDV2
j_call: TRDJ3
cdr3_nt: TGTGCCTGTGACATACTGGGGGATACTATCTCCTGGGACACCCGACAGATGTTTTTC
cdr3_aa: CACDILGDTISWDTRQMFF

clone_size: -
d_call: -
v_call: TRDV2
j_call: TRDJ3
cdr3_nt: TGTGCCTGTGACACCGTGATACTCTCCTGGGACACCCGACAGATGTTTTTC
cdr3_aa: CACDTVILSWDTRQMFF

clone_size: -
d_call: TRDD3
v_call: TRDV2
j_call: TRDJ2
cdr3_nt: TGTGCCTGTGACACCGGGGCCGGGGGATACGCTTTGACAGCACAACTCTTCTTT
cdr3_aa: CACDTGAGGYALTAQLFF

clone_size: few
d_call: TRDD3
v_call: TRDV2
j_call: TRDJ1
cdr3_nt: TGTGCCAGTGACACACTGGGGGATACTGATAAACTCATCTTT
cdr3_aa: CASDTLGDTDKLIF

clone_size: hyperexpanded
d_call: -
v_call: TRDV2
j_call: TRDJ2
cdr3_nt: TGTGCCTGTGACACCTGGGGGACAGCACAACTCTTCTTT
cdr3_aa: CACDTWGTAQLFF

clone_size: few
d_call: TRDD3
v_call: TRDV2
j_call: TRDJ3
cdr3_nt: TGTGCCTGTGACACCGTACTGGGGGAGACTAGCTCCTGGGACACCCGACAGATATTTTTC
cdr3_aa: CACDTVLGETSSWDTRQIFF

clone_size: few
d_call: TRDD3
v_call: TRDV2
j_call: TRDJ3
cdr3_nt: TGTGCCTGTGACGGAAAGTACTGGGGGAGCTCCTGGGACACCCGACAGATGTTTTTC
cdr3_aa: CACDGKYWGSSWDTRQMFF

clone_size: -
d_call: -
v_call: TRAV29/DV5
j_call: TRDJ1
cdr3_nt: TGTGCAGCAAGGGGCTTCCCGGGGGCTCACACCGATAAACTCATCTTT
cdr3_aa: CAARGFPGAHTDKLIF

clone_size: -
d_call: TRDD3
v_call: TRDV1
j_call: TRDJ3
cdr3_nt: TGTGCTCTTGGGGAATACTGGGGGAGCTCCTGGGACACCCGACAGATGTTTTTC
cdr3_aa: CALGEYWGSSWDTRQMFF

clone_size: few
d_call: -
v_call: TRDV2
j_call: TRDJ3
cdr3_nt: TGTGCCTGTGACACCCCCAGCTCCTGGGACACCCGACAGATGTTTTTC
cdr3_aa: CACDTPSSWDTRQMFF

clone_size: -
d_call: TRDD3
v_call: TRAV29/DV5
j_call: TRDJ3
cdr3_nt: TGTGCAGCAAGCGCGGGGGATACCTGGGACACCCGACAGATGTTTTTC
cdr3_aa: CAASAGDTWDTRQMFF

clone_size: medium-sized
d_call: TRDD3
v_call: TRDV2
j_call: TRDJ3
cdr3_nt: TGTGCCTGTGACACCTGGGGGATACAAAGCTCCTGGGACACCCGACAGATGTTTTTC
cdr3_aa: CACDTWGIQSSWDTRQMFF

clone_size: -
d_call: -
v_call: TRDV2
j_call: TRDJ3
cdr3_nt: TGTGCCTGTGGGGGATGGGACACCCGACAGATGTTTTTC
cdr3_aa: CACGGWDTRQMFF

clone_size: few
d_call: -
v_call: TRDV2
j_call: TRDJ3
cdr3_nt: TGTGCCTGTGACACCTGGGGGCCCTCTAGCTCCTGGGACACCCGACAGATGTTTTTC
cdr3_aa: CACDTWGPSSSWDTRQMFF

clone_size: few
d_call: TRDD3
v_call: TRDV2
j_call: TRDJ3
cdr3_nt: TGTGCCTGTGACATACTGGGGGAGTTCAGCTCCTGGGACACCCGACAGATGTTTTTC
cdr3_aa: CACDILGEFSSWDTRQMFF

clone_size: few
d_call: -
v_call: TRDV1
j_call: TRDJ1
cdr3_nt: TGTGCTCTTGGGGAACCGTTCCTACTCTGGGGTCAATACACCGATAAACTCATCTTT
cdr3_aa: CALGEPFLLWGQYTDKLIF

clone_size: few
d_call: TRDD3
v_call: TRDV2
j_call: TRDJ3
cdr3_nt: TGTGCCTGTGACACCGCTGGGGGATACGGATCCTGGGACACCCGACAGATGTTTTTC
cdr3_aa: CACDTAGGYGSWDTRQMFF

clone_size: medium-sized
d_call: TRDD3
v_call: TRDV2
j_call: TRDJ2
cdr3_nt: TGTGCCTGTGACATACTGGGGGATAGGGAAGCTTTGACAGCACAACTCTTCTTT
cdr3_aa: CACDILGDREALTAQLFF